These 17 T cell receptor beta chains originate from one sample sequenced in a study of blood T cell repertoires in COVID-19. Repertoires were generated with immunoSEQ multiplex PCR, while TCRdb's copy carries only in-frame clones and drops some. The sample yields 130,000 or so clones, roughly four fifths seen once. The sequencing input was peripheral blood. All receptors come from a human donor in a cohort sampled during active COVID-19.

This clone was observed once. The chain combines TRBV19 with TRBJ1-1; D is ambiguous. This CDR3 is built from 13 residues. CDR1 and CDR2 (germline): LNHDA, SQIVND (reference sequence). V dropped 0 bases and J dropped 2 bases, with 4 bases sitting between them. Here the CDR3 reads CASSIDLNTEAFF. The CDR3 coding sequence is TGTGCCAGTAGTATAGACCTCAACACTGAAGCTTTCTTT.

J is TRBJ1-4 and V is TRBV3-1 (or the pseudogene TRBV3-2); D remains unclear. The V end lost 1 base, the J end lost 4 bases, and 13 bases lay between the germline ends. This CDR3 is 16 amino acids long. Germline V gives CDR1 LGHDT, CDR2 YNNKEL (reference sequence). The CDR3 bases are TGTGCCAGCAGCCAAGCGAATTGGTACGGTAATGAAAAACTGTTTTTT. Translation: CASSQANWYGNEKLFF.

The chain has TRBV6-2 or TRBV6-3 and TRBJ2-7; maybe TRBD2 (5 bases). Germline CDR1 reads MNHEY; CDR2 reads SVGEGT. The CDR3 is 18 amino acids. The germline V and J ends were trimmed by 5 bases and 0 bases, with 23 bases remaining between them. CDR3 residues: CASSGLEGYRQSSYEQYF. The CDR3 DNA reads as TGTGCCAGCAGTGGTCTCGAGGGATATCGGCAAAGCTCCTACGAGCAGTACTTC.

V is TRBV7-6 and J is TRBJ2-6, with a weak D call TRBD2 (6 bases). The CDR3 contains 18 residues. Germline values: CDR1 SGHVS, CDR2 FNYEAQ. The V gene lost 5 bases and the J gene lost 0 bases, with 17 bases spanning the gap. The CDR3 bases are TGTGCCAGCAGCGGAGGGTCCTACAACCCCTCTGGGGCCAACGTCCTGACTTTC. Translated: CASSGGSYNPSGANVLTF.

The chain is built from TRBV18 and TRBJ1-2, with a tentative D call TRBD1 (6 bases). V lost 1 base to trimming and J lost 9 bases, with 18 bases between them. This CDR3 spans 15 amino acids. The V gene's germline CDR1 is KGHSH and CDR2 LQKENI. The CDR3 loop is CASSPQVVRGSSYTF. CDR3 nucleotide sequence: TGTGCCAGCTCACCACAGGTTGTCAGGGGATCCAGCTACACCTTC.

V and J are TRBV14 and TRBJ2-1; 11 nucleotides line up with TRBD1. Germline values: CDR1 SGHDN, CDR2 FVKESK. There are 15 residues in the CDR3. The V gene end was trimmed by 3 bases and the J gene end by 2 bases; junction bases not matched to a gene: 0. CDR3 sequence reads: CASSQDRGPYNEQFF. Written as DNA, the CDR3 is TGTGCCAGCAGCCAGGACAGGGGGCCCTACAATGAGCAGTTCTTC.

The genes are TRBV6-5 and TRBJ2-1; 7 bases fit TRBD2. The CDR3 has 15 residues. CDR1 is MNHEY, CDR2 SVGAGI, per germline. The trim removed 2 bases at V and 6 bases at J, leaving 7 bases unmatched. Here the CDR3 DNA reads TGTGCCAGCAGTTACGAGGGGTGGGAGGGCAATGAGCAGTTCTTC. This encodes CASSYEGWEGNEQFF.

The J gene is TRBJ1-2, the V gene TRBV6-6; possibly TRBD1 for D (6 bases). The V end was cut by 7 bases, the J end by 2 bases, with 14 bases between. The CDR3 has 14 residues. CDR1 is MNHNY, CDR2 SVGAGI, per germline (reference sequence). CDR3 protein: CASTRDTLNYGYTF. CDR3 DNA sequence: TGTGCCAGCACTAGGGACACTTTAAACTATGGCTACACCTTC.

The chain uses TRBV18 and TRBJ2-4, with a possible D match to TRBD2 (6 bases). V lost 1 base and J 4 bases, leaving 17 bases between the germline ends. Germline CDR1 is KGHSH and CDR2 is LQKENI. The CDR3 runs to 17 residues. CDR3 residues: CASSPRLDGTSKNIQYF. The CDR3 DNA reads TGTGCCAGCTCACCACGGCTCGACGGGACTTCGAAAAACATTCAGTACTTC.

In this sample, this clone turned up a few times. The chain couples TRBV6-5 to TRBJ1-6; 11 nucleotides match TRBD1. This CDR3 region has 15 residues. Unmatched junction bases numbered 6, after V lost 5 bases and J lost 9 bases. Germline V gene sequence: CDR1 MNHEY, CDR2 SVGAGI. DNA for the CDR3: TGTGCCAGCAGTAGCGGGACAGGGGGGATTTCACCCCTCCACTTT. It codes for CASSSGTGGISPLHF.

Worth noting for this clone: In the same sample, other DNA sequences code for this CDR3. V usage is TRBV9 and J usage is TRBJ1-6, with 7 bases matching TRBD1. The CDR3 length is 14 residues. Per germline, CDR1 SGDLS and CDR2 YYNGEE. The V segment lost 3 bases and the J segment 5 bases; nucleotides outside the gene matches: 2. The CDR3 DNA reads TGTGCCAGCAGCGCGGGACAGAATAATTCACCCCTCCACTTT. It translates to CASSAGQNNSPLHF.

The chain uses TRBV5-1 and TRBJ1-4; D possibly corresponds to TRBD1 (6 bases). CDR1 and CDR2 (germline): SGHRS, YFSETQ. This CDR3 contains 14 residues. V shed 0 bases and J shed 7 bases, with 10 bases lying between them. The DNA of the CDR3 is TGCGCCAGCAGCTTGGCCTTGGGGGCTGAAAAACTGTTTTTT. It translates to CASSLALGAEKLFF.

This clone was counted once. The chain has TRBV6-5 and TRBJ1-2; 7 nucleotides agree with TRBD1. J lost 5 bases, V lost 0 bases, and 3 bases had no gene match. The CDR3 consists of 14 residues. Germline V gene sequence: CDR1 MNHEY, CDR2 SVGAGI. The CDR3 spells CASSYSGTVYGYTF. The CDR3 region has the DNA TGTGCCAGCAGTTACTCCGGGACAGTTTATGGCTACACCTTC.

In nucleotides, the CDR3 is TGTGCCAGTGGACGGGCGGGGGAGACCCAGTACTTC. Translated, it gives CASGRAGETQYF. The rearrangement uses TRBV19 and TRBJ2-5; D might be TRBD2 (6 bases). The CDR3 is 12 residues long. Germline V lookup: CDR1 LNHDA, CDR2 SQIVND (reference sequence). Trimming stripped 8 bases from V and 5 bases from J, with 12 bases between.

The V call is TRBV6-1, the J call TRBJ2-7, with 9 positions matching TRBD1. The V and J ends lost 1 base and 6 bases, in that order; junction bases with no gene match: 1. Germline V lookup: CDR1 MNHNS, CDR2 SASEGT. The CDR3 length is 13 residues. In DNA, the CDR3 is TGTGCCAGCAGTGAAGTGACAGGGGGCGAGCAGTACTTC. Protein sequence: CASSEVTGGEQYF.

This chain uses TRBV2 with TRBJ2-1, with D possibly matching TRBD2 (6 bases). CDR1 and CDR2 (germline): SNHLY, FYNNEI. Between the trimmed V and J ends, which lost 0 bases and 4 bases, there was a span of 10 bases. This CDR3 region has 15 residues. CDR3 residues: CASSEAHGGYNEQFF. As DNA, the CDR3 is TGTGCCAGCAGTGAAGCCCACGGGGGATACAATGAGCAGTTCTTC.

The CDR3 bases are TGTGCCACCAGGGCGGGAGATACGCAGTATTTT. This sequence encodes CATRAGDTQYF. V is TRBV24-1 and J is TRBJ2-3; D is perhaps TRBD2 (5 bases). CDR3 size: 11 residues. Trimming pared 7 bases from V and 5 bases from J, leaving 6 bases between. CDR1 is KGHDR and CDR2 is SFDVKD in the germline V gene.